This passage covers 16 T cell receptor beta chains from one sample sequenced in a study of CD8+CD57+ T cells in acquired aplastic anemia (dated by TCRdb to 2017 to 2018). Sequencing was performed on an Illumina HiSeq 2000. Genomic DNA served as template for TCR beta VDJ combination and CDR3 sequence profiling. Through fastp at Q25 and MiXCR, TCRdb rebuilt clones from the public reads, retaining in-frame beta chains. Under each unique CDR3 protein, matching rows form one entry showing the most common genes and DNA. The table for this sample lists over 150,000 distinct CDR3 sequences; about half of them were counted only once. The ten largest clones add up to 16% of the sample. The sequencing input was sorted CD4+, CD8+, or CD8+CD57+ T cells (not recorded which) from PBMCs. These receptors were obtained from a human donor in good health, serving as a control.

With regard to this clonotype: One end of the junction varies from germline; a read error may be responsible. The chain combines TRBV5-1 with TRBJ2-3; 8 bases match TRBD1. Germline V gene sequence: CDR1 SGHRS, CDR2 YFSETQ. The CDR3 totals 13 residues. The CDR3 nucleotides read TGTGCCAGCAGCTCAGGGGGCCCAGATACGCAGTATTTT. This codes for CASSSGGPDTQYF.

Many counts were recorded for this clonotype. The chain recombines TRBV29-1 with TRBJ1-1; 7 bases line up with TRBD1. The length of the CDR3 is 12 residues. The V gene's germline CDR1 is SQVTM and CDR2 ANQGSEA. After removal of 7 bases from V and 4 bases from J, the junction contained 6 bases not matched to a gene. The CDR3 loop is CSGGQASTEAFF. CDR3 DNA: TGCAGCGGCGGACAGGCATCCACTGAAGCTTTCTTT.

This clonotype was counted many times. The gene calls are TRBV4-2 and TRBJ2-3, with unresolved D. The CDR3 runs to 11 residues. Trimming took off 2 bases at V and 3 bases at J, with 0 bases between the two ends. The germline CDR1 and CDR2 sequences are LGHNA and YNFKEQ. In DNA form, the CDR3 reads TGTGCCAGCAGCCAAACAGATACGCAGTATTTT. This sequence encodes CASSQTDTQYF.

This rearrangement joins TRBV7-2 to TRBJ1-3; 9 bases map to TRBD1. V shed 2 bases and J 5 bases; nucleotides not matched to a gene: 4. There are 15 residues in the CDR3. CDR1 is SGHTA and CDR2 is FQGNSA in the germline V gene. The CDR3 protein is CASSLSGQGRNTIYF. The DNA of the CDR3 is TGTGCCAGCAGCTTATCGGGACAGGGACGAAACACCATATATTTT.

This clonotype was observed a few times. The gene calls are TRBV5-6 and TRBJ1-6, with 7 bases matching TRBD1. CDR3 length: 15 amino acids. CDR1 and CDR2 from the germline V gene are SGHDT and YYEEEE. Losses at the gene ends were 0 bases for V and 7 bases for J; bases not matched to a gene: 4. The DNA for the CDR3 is TGTGCCAGCAGCTTGGATACAGGGGACAATTCACCCCTCCACTTT. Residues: CASSLDTGDNSPLHF.

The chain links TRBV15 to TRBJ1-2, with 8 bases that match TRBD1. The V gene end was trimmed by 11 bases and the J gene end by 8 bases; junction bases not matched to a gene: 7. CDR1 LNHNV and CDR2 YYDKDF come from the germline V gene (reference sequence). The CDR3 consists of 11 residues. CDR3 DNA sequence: TGTGCCTCCCAGGGGGCAGGAGGCTACACCTTC. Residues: CASQGAGGYTF.

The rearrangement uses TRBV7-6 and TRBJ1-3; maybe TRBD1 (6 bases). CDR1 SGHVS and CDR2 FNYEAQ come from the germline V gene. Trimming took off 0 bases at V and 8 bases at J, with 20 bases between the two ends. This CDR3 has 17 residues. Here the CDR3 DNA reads TGTGCCAGCAGCTTAGCCTCAGGGGCTAACTATGGCTACACCATATATTTT. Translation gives CASSLASGANYGYTIYF.

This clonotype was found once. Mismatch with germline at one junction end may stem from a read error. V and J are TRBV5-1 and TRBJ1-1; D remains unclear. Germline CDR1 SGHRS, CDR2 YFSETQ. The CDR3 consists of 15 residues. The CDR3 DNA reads TGTGCCAGCAGCTTAGCGTTCAACCCGAACACTGGAGCTTTCTTT. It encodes CASSLAFNPNTGAFF.

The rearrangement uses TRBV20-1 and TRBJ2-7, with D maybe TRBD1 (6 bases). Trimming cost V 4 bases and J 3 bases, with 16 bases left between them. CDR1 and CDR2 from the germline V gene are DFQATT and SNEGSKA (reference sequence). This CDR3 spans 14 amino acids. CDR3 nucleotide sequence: TGCAGTGCTAATCCACCACAGGGCGGCTACGAGCAGTACTTC. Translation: CSANPPQGGYEQYF.

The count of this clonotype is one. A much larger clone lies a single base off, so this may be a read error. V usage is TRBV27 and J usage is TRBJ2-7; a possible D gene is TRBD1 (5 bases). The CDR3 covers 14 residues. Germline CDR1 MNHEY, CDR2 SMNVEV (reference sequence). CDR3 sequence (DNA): TGTGCCAGCGGTTTATCCACGACAGCCTACGAGCAGTACTTC. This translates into CASGLSTTAYEQYF.

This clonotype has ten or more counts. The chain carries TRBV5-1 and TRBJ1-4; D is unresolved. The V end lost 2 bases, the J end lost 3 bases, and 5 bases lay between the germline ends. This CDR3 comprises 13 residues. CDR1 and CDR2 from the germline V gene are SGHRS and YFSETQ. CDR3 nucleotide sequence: TGCGCCAGCAGCTTCTTATCTAATGAAAAACTGTTTTTT. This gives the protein CASSFLSNEKLFF.

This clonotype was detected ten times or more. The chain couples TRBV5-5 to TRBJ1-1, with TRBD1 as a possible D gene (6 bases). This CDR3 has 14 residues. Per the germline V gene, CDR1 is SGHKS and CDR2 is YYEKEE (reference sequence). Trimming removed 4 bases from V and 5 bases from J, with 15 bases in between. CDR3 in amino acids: CASSDWTVLTEAFF. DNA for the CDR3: TGTGCCAGCAGCGATTGGACAGTATTGACTGAAGCTTTCTTT.

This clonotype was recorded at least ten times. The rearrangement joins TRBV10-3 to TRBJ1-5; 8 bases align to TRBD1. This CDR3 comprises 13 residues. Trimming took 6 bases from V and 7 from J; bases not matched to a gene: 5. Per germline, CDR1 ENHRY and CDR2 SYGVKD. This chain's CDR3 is CAISQDRAQPQHF. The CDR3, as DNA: TGTGCCATCAGCCAGGACAGGGCACAGCCCCAGCATTTT.

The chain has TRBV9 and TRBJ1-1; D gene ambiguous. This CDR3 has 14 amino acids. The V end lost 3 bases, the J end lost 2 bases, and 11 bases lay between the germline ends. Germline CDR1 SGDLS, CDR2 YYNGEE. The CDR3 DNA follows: TGTGCCAGCAGCGGGGTGGGTGGAAACACTGAAGCTTTCTTT. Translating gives CASSGVGGNTEAFF.

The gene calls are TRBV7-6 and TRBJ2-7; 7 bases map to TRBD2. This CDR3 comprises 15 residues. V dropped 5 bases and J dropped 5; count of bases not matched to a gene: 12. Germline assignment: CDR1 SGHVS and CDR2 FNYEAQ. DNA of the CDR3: TGTGCCAGCAGCATAAGCGGGACCCACAGGCACGAGCAGTACTTC. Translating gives CASSISGTHRHEQYF.

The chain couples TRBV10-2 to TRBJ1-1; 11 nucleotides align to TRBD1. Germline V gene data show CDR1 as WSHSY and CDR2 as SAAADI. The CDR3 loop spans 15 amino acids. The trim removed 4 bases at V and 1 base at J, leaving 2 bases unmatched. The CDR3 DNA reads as TGCGCCAGCAGTGGGACAGGGGGCGCGAACACTGAAGCTTTCTTT. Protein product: CASSGTGGANTEAFF.